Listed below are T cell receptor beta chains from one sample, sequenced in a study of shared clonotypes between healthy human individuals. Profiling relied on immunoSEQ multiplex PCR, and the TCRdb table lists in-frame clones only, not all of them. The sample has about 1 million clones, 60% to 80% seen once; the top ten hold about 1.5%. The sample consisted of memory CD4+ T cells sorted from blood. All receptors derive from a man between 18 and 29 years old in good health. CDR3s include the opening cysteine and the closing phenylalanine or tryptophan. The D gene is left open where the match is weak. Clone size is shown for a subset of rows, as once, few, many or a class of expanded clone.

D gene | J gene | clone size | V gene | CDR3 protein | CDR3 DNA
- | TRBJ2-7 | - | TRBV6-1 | CASSPWDSPYEQYF | TGTGCCAGCAGTCCGTGGGACTCCCCCTACGAGCAGTACTTC
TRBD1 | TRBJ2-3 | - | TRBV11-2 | CASSWGQGRTDTQYF | TGTGCCAGCAGCTGGGGACAGGGGCGCACAGATACGCAGTATTTT
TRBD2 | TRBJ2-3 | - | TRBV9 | CASSVGLTSGGATDTQYF | TGTGCCAGCAGCGTTGGGCTAACTAGCGGGGGGGCCACAGATACGCAGTATTTT
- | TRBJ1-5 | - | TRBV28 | CASSNQGSNQPQHF | TGTGCCAGCAGTAACCAGGGGAGCAATCAGCCCCAGCATTTT
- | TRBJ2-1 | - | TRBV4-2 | CASSQDFGGQTYNEQFF | TGTGCCAGCAGCCAAGATTTTGGGGGGCAGACGTACAATGAGCAGTTCTTC
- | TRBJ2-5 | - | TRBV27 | CASSLGIGTGLKETQYF | TGTGCCAGCAGTTTAGGGATCGGGACTGGCCTAAAAGAGACCCAGTACTTC
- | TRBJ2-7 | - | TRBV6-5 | CASRSDSRWGEQYF | TGTGCCAGCCGATCGGACAGCCGGTGGGGCGAGCAGTACTTC
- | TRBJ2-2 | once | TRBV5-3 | CARSFKRTLNTGELFF | TGTGCCAGAAGCTTTAAAAGGACTTTGAACACCGGGGAGCTGTTTTTT
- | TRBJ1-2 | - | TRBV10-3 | CAINGKGTGSNYGYTF | TGTGCCATCAATGGGAAGGGGACGGGGTCCAACTATGGCTACACCTTC
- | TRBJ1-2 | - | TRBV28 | CASSWTQSYGYTF | TGTGCCAGCAGTTGGACGCAGTCCTATGGCTACACCTTC
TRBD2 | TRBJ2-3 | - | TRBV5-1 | CASSLMTSGSRTDTQYF | TGCGCCAGCAGCTTGATGACTAGCGGGTCTCGCACAGATACGCAGTATTTT
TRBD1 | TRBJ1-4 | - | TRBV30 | CAWSVGDRGNEKLFF | TGTGCCTGGAGTGTCGGGGACAGGGGGAATGAAAAACTGTTTTTT
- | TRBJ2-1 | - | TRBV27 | CASSLSPVGGAYYNEQFF | TGTGCCAGCAGTTTATCTCCGGTAGGGGGGGCCTACTACAATGAGCAGTTCTTC
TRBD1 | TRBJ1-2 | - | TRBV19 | CASSALGGQGIYGYTF | TGTGCCAGTAGTGCTCTGGGAGGACAGGGAATTTATGGCTACACCTTC
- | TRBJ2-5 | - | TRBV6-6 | CASSYSLAPLTQYF | TGTGCCAGCAGTTACTCGTTGGCACCCCTAACCCAGTACTTC
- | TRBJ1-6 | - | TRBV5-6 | CASSLVGGSLDSPLHF | TGTGCCAGCAGCTTGGTAGGGGGGTCGCTCGATTCACCCCTCCACTTT
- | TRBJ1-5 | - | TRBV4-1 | CASSPQENQPQHF | TGCGCCAGCAGCCCACAGGAGAATCAGCCCCAGCATTTT
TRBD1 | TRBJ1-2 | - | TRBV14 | CASSQAAGTGGRGYTF | TGTGCCAGCAGCCAAGCTGCTGGGACAGGGGGACGGGGCTACACCTTC
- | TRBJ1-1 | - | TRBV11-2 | CASSYQGLRAFF | TGTGCCAGCAGTTATCAGGGGTTGAGAGCTTTCTTT
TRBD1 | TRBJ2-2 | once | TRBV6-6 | CASGGQGGTGELFF | TGTGCCAGCGGGGGACAGGGTGGAACCGGGGAGCTGTTTTTT
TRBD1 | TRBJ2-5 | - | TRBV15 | CATSRGQQETQYF | TGTGCCACCAGCAGGGGACAGCAAGAGACCCAGTACTTC
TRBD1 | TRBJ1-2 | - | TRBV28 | CASREGQGYGYTF | TGTGCCAGCAGAGAGGGACAGGGCTATGGCTACACCTTC
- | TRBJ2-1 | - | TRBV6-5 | CASSPRESALGFF | TGTGCCAGCAGCCCCCGGGAAAGCGCCCTCGGGTTCTTC
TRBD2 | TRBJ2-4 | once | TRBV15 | CATSGGGVAKNIQYF | TGTGCCACCAGCGGCGGGGGGGTAGCCAAAAACATTCAGTACTTC
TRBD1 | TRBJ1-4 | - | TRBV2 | CASKAGTGSEKLFF | TGTGCCAGCAAAGCCGGGACAGGGAGTGAAAAACTGTTTTTT
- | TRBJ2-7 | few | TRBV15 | CATSREIRLEQYF | TGTGCCACCAGCAGAGAGATTCGTCTCGAGCAGTACTTC
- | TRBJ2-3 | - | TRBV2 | CASSGRSGARRTDTQYF | TGTGCCAGCAGTGGGCGTTCTGGGGCGCGTAGGACAGATACGCAGTATTTT
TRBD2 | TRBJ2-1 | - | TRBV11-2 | CASSFTSGSSNEQFF | TGTGCCAGCAGCTTCACTAGCGGGAGTTCCAATGAGCAGTTCTTC
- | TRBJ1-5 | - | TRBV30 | CAWSAGTANQPQHF | TGTGCCTGGAGTGCGGGGACGGCTAATCAGCCCCAGCATTTT
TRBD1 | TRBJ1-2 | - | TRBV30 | CAWADRDYGYTF | TGTGCCTGGGCAGACAGGGACTATGGCTACACCTTC
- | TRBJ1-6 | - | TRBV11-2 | CASRRGNNSPLHF | TGTGCCAGCCGGAGAGGAAATAATTCACCCCTCCACTTT
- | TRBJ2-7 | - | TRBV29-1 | CSVVLQPSYEQYF | TGCAGCGTTGTACTACAGCCCTCCTACGAGCAGTACTTC
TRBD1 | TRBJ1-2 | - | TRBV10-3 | CATSPRGINYGYTF | TGTGCCACCTCCCCCAGGGGGATAAACTATGGCTACACCTTC
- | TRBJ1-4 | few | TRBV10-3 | CASAGGLREKLFF | TGTGCCAGCGCGGGTGGGCTTAGGGAAAAACTGTTTTTT
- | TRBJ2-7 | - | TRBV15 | CATSRGEAGLYEQYF | TGTGCCACCAGCAGAGGGGAGGCGGGGTTGTACGAGCAGTACTTC
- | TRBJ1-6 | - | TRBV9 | CASSVARSRGESSPLHF | TGTGCCAGCAGCGTAGCAAGGTCTCGGGGGGAGAGTTCACCCCTCCACTTT
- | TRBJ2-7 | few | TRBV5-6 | CASSFDRTSYEQYF | TGTGCCAGCAGCTTCGACAGGACCTCCTACGAGCAGTACTTC
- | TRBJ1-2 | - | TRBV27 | CASSLSPVEAHGYTF | TGTGCCAGCAGTTTATCCCCGGTAGAGGCCCATGGCTACACCTTC
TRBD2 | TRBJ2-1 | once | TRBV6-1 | CASSDPSAGGRNEQFF | TGTGCCAGCAGTGACCCCTCCGCGGGGGGGCGGAATGAGCAGTTCTTC
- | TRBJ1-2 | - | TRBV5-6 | CASSLVRESWWNYGYTF | TGTGCCAGCAGCTTGGTCAGGGAATCGTGGTGGAACTATGGCTACACCTTC
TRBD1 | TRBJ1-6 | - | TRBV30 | CAWSAKATRDRGFHSSYNSPLHF | TGTGCCTGGAGCGCTAAAGCCACCCGGGACAGAGGTTTCCACAGCTCCTATAATTCACCCCTCCACTTT
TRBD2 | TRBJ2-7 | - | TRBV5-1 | CASSTGTSGGTEYF | TGCGCCAGCAGCACCGGGACTAGCGGGGGGACAGAGTACTTC
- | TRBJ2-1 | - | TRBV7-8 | CASSSPLLGPQAPFF | TGTGCCAGCAGCTCCCCCCTCCTTGGACCACAGGCCCCGTTCTTC
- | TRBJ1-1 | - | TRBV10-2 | CASRLQGNTEAFF | TGCGCCAGCAGACTACAGGGGAACACTGAAGCTTTCTTT
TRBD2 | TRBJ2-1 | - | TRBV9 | CASSVGLARNEQFF | TGTGCCAGCAGCGTAGGACTAGCGAGGAATGAGCAGTTCTTC
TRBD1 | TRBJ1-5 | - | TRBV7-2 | CASSLGTGGRQPQHF | TGTGCCAGCAGCTTAGGGACAGGGGGCCGTCAGCCCCAGCATTTT
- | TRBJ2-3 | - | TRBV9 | CASSVGPGGHTDTQYF | TGTGCCAGCAGCGTAGGCCCAGGGGGGCACACAGATACGCAGTATTTT
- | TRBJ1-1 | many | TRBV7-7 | CARFPRGGENTEAFF | TGTGCTAGGTTCCCGAGGGGAGGAGAGAACACTGAAGCTTTCTTT
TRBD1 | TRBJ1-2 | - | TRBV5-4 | CASSLTGVDGYTF | TGTGCCAGCAGCTTGACAGGGGTGGATGGCTACACCTTC
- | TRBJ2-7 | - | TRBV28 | CASSPSPYEQYF | TGTGCCAGCAGTCCCTCCCCCTACGAGCAGTACTTC
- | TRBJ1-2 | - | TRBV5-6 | CASSLRGADYGYTF | TGTGCCAGCAGCTTGCGGGGGGCCGACTATGGCTACACCTTC
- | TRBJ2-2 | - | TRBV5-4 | CASSLLANTGELFF | TGTGCCAGCAGCTTGCTAGCGAACACCGGGGAGCTGTTTTTT
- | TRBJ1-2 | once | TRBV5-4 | CASSLVKGGIDGYTF | TGTGCCAGCAGCTTGGTCAAAGGCGGGATAGATGGCTACACCTTC
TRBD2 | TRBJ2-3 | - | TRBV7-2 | CASSLMGLAGDTQYF | TGTGCCAGCAGCTTAATGGGACTAGCGGGAGATACGCAGTATTTT